This is a list of T cell receptor beta chains from one sample in a study of blood T cell repertoires in COVID-19. TCRdb's copy holds only in-frame clones and misses some; the assay was immunoSEQ multiplex PCR. There are some 140,000 clones in the sample; roughly four fifths occur only once, and 18% lies in the top ten. Sequenced: PBMCs or T cells enriched from blood (not recorded which). Receptors were obtained from a man aged 25 to 45 who had recovered from COVID-19. The CDR3 runs from the conserved cysteine through the conserved F or W. D genes are given only for firm matches. Some rows have no size entry. The others give once, few or many, or a class for an expanded clone.

CDR3aa	CDR3nt	abundance	d_gene	j_gene	v_gene
CASSYVAGEAFF	TGTGCCAGCAGTTACGTGGCAGGTGAAGCTTTCTTT	NA	NA	TRBJ1-1	TRBV6-5
CASRDQTETSSGNTIYF	TGTGCCAGTAGGGACCAGACAGAAACCTCCTCTGGAAACACCATATATTTT	NA	NA	TRBJ1-3	TRBV19
CAWSVFGVEQYF	TGTGCCTGGAGTGTCTTCGGGGTCGAGCAGTACTTC	NA	NA	TRBJ2-7	TRBV30
CASSQDTAYGYTF	TGTGCCAGCAGCCAAGATACAGCCTATGGCTACACCTTC	NA	NA	TRBJ1-2	TRBV14
CASSEFQGLRTDTQYF	TGTGCCAGCAGTGAATTCCAGGGCCTGAGGACAGATACGCAGTATTTT	NA	NA	TRBJ2-3	TRBV25-1
CASSLSGRETGELFF	TGTGCCAGCAGCTTATCGGGCCGGGAGACCGGGGAGCTGTTTTTT	NA	NA	TRBJ2-2	TRBV13
CAISEGTSGRANEQFF	TGTGCCATCAGTGAGGGGACTAGCGGGAGGGCTAATGAGCAGTTCTTC	NA	TRBD2	TRBJ2-1	TRBV10-3
CASSQDSPGTSGTGSTDTQYF	TGTGCCAGCAGCCAAGATTCCCCCGGGACTAGCGGGACAGGTAGCACAGATACGCAGTATTTT	NA	TRBD2	TRBJ2-3	TRBV3-1/TRBV3-2
CASSSGDRSNTEAFF	TGTGCCAGCAGCTCAGGGGACCGCTCGAACACTGAAGCTTTCTTT	once	NA	TRBJ1-1	TRBV28
CASSGDRALFSGANVLTF	TGTGCCAGCAGCGGAGACAGGGCCCTGTTCTCTGGGGCCAACGTCCTGACTTTC	NA	TRBD1	TRBJ2-6	TRBV9
CASTALGPFYGYTF	TGTGCCAGTACCGCCCTGGGCCCGTTTTATGGCTACACCTTC	NA	NA	TRBJ1-2	TRBV19
CSVMSSYNSPLHF	TGCAGCGTTATGAGCTCCTATAATTCACCCCTCCACTTT	NA	NA	TRBJ1-6	TRBV29-1
CASSLIGIQETQYF	TGTGCCAGCAGCCTTATCGGGATCCAAGAGACCCAGTACTTC	NA	NA	TRBJ2-5	TRBV5-4
CASSAGQAAYNEQFF	TGTGCCAGCAGCGCCGGACAGGCCGCCTACAATGAGCAGTTCTTC	NA	TRBD1	TRBJ2-1	TRBV9
CASSAAEAFF	TGTGCCAGCAGCGCGGCAGAAGCTTTCTTT	NA	NA	TRBJ1-1	TRBV13
CASSGTDRPQETQYF	TGTGCCAGCAGCGGAACGGACAGACCCCAAGAGACCCAGTACTTC	NA	NA	TRBJ2-5	TRBV9
CASERQLGGSEAFF	TGTGCCAGCGAACGACAATTGGGGGGTTCTGAAGCTTTCTTT	NA	NA	TRBJ1-1	TRBV5-6
CALPGREGNNEQFF	TGTGCCCTCCCGGGGCGGGAGGGGAACAATGAGCAGTTCTTC	NA	TRBD2	TRBJ2-1	TRBV30
CASSRTPSAQETQYF	TGTGCCAGCAGCCGAACCCCTAGCGCTCAAGAGACCCAGTACTTC	NA	NA	TRBJ2-5	TRBV11-2
CASSRQRDTEAFF	TGCGCCAGCAGCCGCCAGAGGGACACTGAAGCTTTCTTT	NA	NA	TRBJ1-1	TRBV4-1
CASSFTGPNDTQYF	TGCGCCAGCAGCTTTACAGGGCCGAACGATACGCAGTATTTT	NA	NA	TRBJ2-3	TRBV5-1
CASSGNGGLMNTEAFF	TGCGCCAGCAGCGGGAACGGGGGGCTGATGAACACTGAAGCTTTCTTT	NA	NA	TRBJ1-1	TRBV4-1
CASSDGQGGNQPQHF	TGTGCCAGCAGTGACGGACAGGGAGGCAATCAGCCCCAGCATTTT	once	TRBD1	TRBJ1-5	TRBV6-1
CASRNGQGPNTEAFF	TGTGCCAGCAGAAACGGACAGGGACCGAACACTGAAGCTTTCTTT	NA	TRBD1	TRBJ1-1	TRBV2
CASSRTGANEKLFF	TGTGCCAGCAGTAGGACAGGGGCAAACGAAAAACTGTTTTTT	NA	TRBD1	TRBJ1-4	TRBV6-5
CASSFSAGDIAYEQYF	TGTGCCAGCAGTTTCTCCGCAGGGGACATTGCCTACGAGCAGTACTTC	NA	NA	TRBJ2-7	TRBV27
CASSAREGQPQHF	TGTGCCAGCAGTGCCAGGGAAGGACAGCCCCAGCATTTT	NA	NA	TRBJ1-5	TRBV25-1
CASSWTALTVGELFF	TGTGCCAGCAGTTGGACAGCTCTTACGGTCGGGGAGCTGTTTTTT	NA	NA	TRBJ2-2	TRBV27
CASSPPGARDNEQFF	TGTGCCAGCTCACCACCGGGGGCTCGGGACAATGAGCAGTTCTTC	NA	NA	TRBJ2-1	TRBV18
CASSPRTGPTEKDGYTF	TGTGCCAGCTCACCAAGGACAGGGCCCACGGAAAAGGATGGCTACACCTTC	NA	TRBD1	TRBJ1-2	TRBV18
CASSYSSGGNYEQYF	TGTGCCAGCAGTTACTCGAGCGGGGGGAACTACGAGCAGTACTTC	NA	TRBD2	TRBJ2-7	TRBV6-5